These 32 T cell receptor beta chains were all obtained from the same sample, sequenced in a study of cytomegalovirus exposure and HLA in healthy donors. The PCR was carried out with 60 Vbeta primers and 13 Jbeta primers. The repertoire was sequenced with immunoSEQ multiplex PCR; TCRdb's copy has only in-frame clones and lacks some. The table records tens of thousands of clones, about 60% of them present only once. The sample consisted of PBMCs. The receptors originated from a man aged 25-40 years in good health and CMV-seropositive.

The chain uses TRBV14 and TRBJ1-2; maybe TRBD1 (6 bases). Trimming cost V 6 bases and J 8 bases, with 16 bases left between them. In germline, CDR1 is SGHDN, CDR2 FVKESK. This CDR3 is built from 13 residues. This CDR3 reads CASSREDTGGYTF. DNA for the CDR3: TGTGCCAGCAGTCGGGAGGACACAGGGGGCTACACCTTC.

The DNA for the CDR3 is TGTGCCAGTAGTGGGGGACTAGCGGGGGGTCTTCAAGAGACCCAGTACTTC. It translates to CASSGGLAGGLQETQYF. This sequence joins TRBV19 and TRBJ2-5; 15 positions agree with TRBD2. Per the germline V gene, CDR1 is LNHDA and CDR2 is SQIVND (reference sequence). After removal of 5 bases from V and 2 bases from J, the junction contained 6 bases not matched to a gene. The length of the CDR3 is 17 residues.

This rearrangement joins TRBV7-6 to TRBJ2-7; 10 positions agree with TRBD1. This CDR3 region has 15 residues. Looked up from germline, CDR1 is SGHVS and CDR2 is FNYEAQ. The V and J ends lost 3 bases and 4 bases, in that order; junction bases with no gene match: 6. This chain's CDR3 is CASSLDRGDSYEQYF. CDR3 DNA: TGTGCCAGCAGCTTGGACAGGGGGGATTCGTACGAGCAGTACTTC. Full variable domain (remainder filled in from reference TRBV7-6 and TRBJ2-7): GAGVSQSPRYKVTKRGQDVALRCDPISGHVSLYWYRQALGQGPEFLTYFNYEAQQDKSGLPNDRFSAERPEGSISTLTIQRTEQRDSAMYRCASSLDRGDSYEQYFGPGTRLTVT.

This rearrangement joins TRBV29-1 to TRBJ2-3, with TRBD1 as a possible D gene (6 bases). The V end lost 7 bases, the J end lost 4 bases, and 12 bases lay between the germline ends. Per the germline V gene, CDR1 is SQVTM and CDR2 is ANQGSEA. The CDR3 is 12 amino acids. In DNA, the CDR3 is TGCAGCGCCGCACGACAGGCAGATACGCAGTATTTT. The encoded protein is CSAARQADTQYF.

The genes are TRBV2 and TRBJ1-4; tentative D call: TRBD1 (5 bases). The CDR3 sequence is 18 residues long. V dropped 0 bases and J dropped 2 bases, with 16 bases sitting between them. The germline V gene encodes CDR1 SNHLY and CDR2 FYNNEI. The CDR3 loop is CASSEALQGWGTNEKLFF. The CDR3 DNA is TGTGCCAGCAGTGAAGCGCTTCAAGGTTGGGGCACTAATGAAAAACTGTTTTTT.

This clone was counted between two and nine times. The CDR3 nucleotides read TGTGCCAGCAGCTTGGGGGACAGAGATTTTGAGGGAAACACCATATATTTT. Protein sequence: CASSLGDRDFEGNTIYF. This rearrangement joins TRBV7-9 to TRBJ1-3; TRBD1 matches 7 bases. From germline, CDR1 is SEHNR and CDR2 FQNEAQ (reference sequence). The CDR3 consists of 17 residues. With 3 bases clipped from V and 4 bases from J, the junction kept 12 bases outside the gene matches.

The chain recombines TRBV12-5 with TRBJ1-6; TRBD1 matches at 9 bases. The CDR3 totals 20 residues. The V gene end was trimmed by 2 bases and the J gene end by 2 bases; junction bases not matched to a gene: 13. Germline values: CDR1 LGHNT, CDR2 FRNRAP. CDR3 DNA: TGTGCTAGTGGTTTGCCCGGAACAGGGACAGGGAATCCCTATAATTCACCCCTCCACTTT. Protein: CASGLPGTGTGNPYNSPLHF.

The chain carries TRBV9 and TRBJ2-3; TRBD2 agrees at 9 bases. CDR1 SGDLS and CDR2 YYNGEE come from the germline V gene. The CDR3 is made up of 14 amino acids. V lost 3 bases to trimming and J lost 3 bases; unmatched junction nucleotides: 2. CDR3 DNA: TGTGCCAGCAGCGCGAGCGGGAGGACAGATACGCAGTATTTT. Protein sequence: CASSASGRTDTQYF.

There are a few counts of this clone. The J gene is TRBJ1-4, the V gene TRBV9, with D unresolved. The CDR3 is 16 amino acids. Germline V gives CDR1 SGDLS, CDR2 YYNGEE. V was clipped by 4 bases and J by 5 bases, with 18 bases between them. In DNA, the CDR3 is TGTGCCAGCAGCCCCAGCCGGAGTACTGGGAATGAAAAACTGTTTTTT. This codes for CASSPSRSTGNEKLFF.

The genes are TRBV7-8 and TRBJ1-3, with 9 bases aligning to TRBD2. The J call is doubtful: the DNA matches TRBJ2-2 better. CDR3 length: 16 residues. Germline V CDR1 and CDR2: SGHVS, FQNEAQ. CDR3 in amino acids: CASSPTILRGGGELFF. The CDR3 nucleotides read TGTGCCAGCAGCCCGACTATTTTGCGGGGGGGCGGGGAGCTGTTTTTT.

The chain links TRBV19 to TRBJ2-7, with D tentatively TRBD1 (6 bases). In germline, CDR1 is LNHDA, CDR2 SQIVND (reference sequence). This CDR3 has 14 residues. Trimming pared 4 bases from V and 3 bases from J, leaving 13 bases between. The CDR3 reads CASSRRQANYEQYF. As DNA, the CDR3 is TGTGCCAGTAGTAGAAGACAGGCTAACTACGAGCAGTACTTC.

J is TRBJ2-1 and V is TRBV23-1, with 8 bases identical to TRBD2. TRBV23-1 is an ORF for which the function is uncertain. The CDR3 is 16 amino acids. Trimming removed 4 bases from V and 0 bases from J; junction bases left unmatched: 5. CDR3 sequence (DNA): TGCGCCAGCAGTCCGCGGGAGGAGGGCTCCTACAATGAGCAGTTCTTC. As protein: CASSPREEGSYNEQFF.

This clone has more than one count but fewer than ten. J is TRBJ2-5 and V is TRBV7-2, with D tentatively TRBD2 (5 bases). The germline V and J ends were trimmed by 7 bases and 7 bases, with 16 bases remaining between them. The CDR3 extends over 13 amino acids. Germline CDR1 is SGHTA and CDR2 is FQGNSA. The CDR3 nucleotides are TGTGCCAGCACCATATACGGAGAGGGGACCCAGTACTTC. Protein product: CASTIYGEGTQYF.

The chain uses TRBV11-1 and TRBJ2-1; D is perhaps TRBD1 (6 bases). Germline CDR1 reads SGHAT; CDR2 reads FQDESV (reference sequence). The CDR3 loop spans 15 amino acids. Trimming left V 2 bases short and J 0 bases short, with 8 bases between. This CDR3 reads CASSLPGASYNEQFF. CDR3 in DNA: TGTGCCAGCAGCTTACCAGGGGCCTCCTACAATGAGCAGTTCTTC.

V usage is TRBV6-1 and J usage is TRBJ1-2, with D possibly matching TRBD1 (5 bases). V lost 1 base and J 4 bases, leaving 10 bases between the germline ends. This CDR3 spans 14 amino acids. CDR1 and CDR2 (germline): MNHNS, SASEGT. As DNA, the CDR3 is TGTGCCAGCAGTGAAGAGGGGTACGGCTATGGCTACACCTTC. This gives the protein CASSEEGYGYGYTF.

This clone was recorded once. Relative to the germline gene, one junction end is altered; a read error may explain this. This chain links TRBV5-8 with TRBJ2-2; D is possibly TRBD1 (6 bases). Germline loops: CDR1 SGHTS, CDR2 YDEGEE. The CDR3 runs 16 residues. This chain's CDR3 is CANSFTGNWDTGELFF. The CDR3 region has the DNA TGTGCCAACAGCTTTACAGGGAATTGGGACACCGGGGAGCTGTTTTTT.

The chain recombines TRBV11-2 with TRBJ1-2, with D perhaps matching TRBD1 (6 bases). V was shortened by 1 base and J by 8 bases, with 14 bases between the two germline ends. The CDR3 consists of 14 residues. The germline V gene encodes CDR1 SGHAT and CDR2 FQNNGV. DNA for the CDR3: TGTGCCAGCAGCTTAGGTCAGGGGATAGACGGCTACACCTTC. It is translated as CASSLGQGIDGYTF.

The rearrangement uses TRBV6-1 and TRBJ1-1; D may be TRBD1 (5 bases). Germline lookup yields CDR1 MNHNS and CDR2 SASEGT. The V gene lost 10 bases and the J gene lost 0 bases, with 12 bases spanning the gap. The CDR3 is made up of 13 amino acids. CDR3 loop: CATETELNTEAFF. CDR3 in DNA: TGTGCCACGGAGACAGAGCTGAACACTGAAGCTTTCTTT.

The rearrangement uses TRBV28 and TRBJ1-5; 9 bases match TRBD1. Per germline, CDR1 MDHEN and CDR2 SYDVKM. V dropped 4 bases and J dropped 0; count of bases not matched to a gene: 13. This CDR3 has 19 residues. For the CDR3, the DNA is TGTGCCAGCAGTTCACCGGGACAGGGCGCCAAGAATAGCAATCAGCCCCAGCATTTT. This codes for CASSSPGQGAKNSNQPQHF.

The gene calls are TRBV29-1 and TRBJ1-5, with 10 bases matching TRBD1. The V gene end was trimmed by 6 bases and the J gene end by 6 bases; junction bases not matched to a gene: 5. The CDR3 spans 13 residues. Germline V gene lookup returns CDR1 SQVTM and CDR2 ANQGSEA. CDR3 amino acids: CSVGDRGGQPQHF. CDR3 in DNA: TGCAGCGTGGGGGACAGGGGAGGTCAGCCCCAGCATTTT.

The chain carries TRBV5-4 and TRBJ2-1, with 8 bases aligning to TRBD2. In germline, CDR1 is SGHNT, CDR2 YYREEE (reference sequence). V lost 6 bases to trimming and J lost 2 bases; unmatched junction nucleotides: 7. The CDR3 has 15 amino acids. CDR3 nucleotide sequence: TGTGCCAGCAAACAAGCGGGAGAACCCTACAATGAGCAGTTCTTC. Residues: CASKQAGEPYNEQFF.

The V and J genes are TRBV7-7 and TRBJ2-1; 8 nucleotides align to TRBD1. Germline-derived CDR1 and CDR2 are SSHAT and FNYEAQ (reference sequence). The CDR3 is 13 residues long. The CDR3 loop is CASGTGDYNEQFF. In nucleotides, the CDR3 is TGTGCTTCCGGGACAGGTGATTACAATGAGCAGTTCTTC.

This rearrangement joins TRBV9 to TRBJ2-2, with TRBD2 as a possible D gene (7 bases). CDR1 is SGDLS and CDR2 is YYNGEE in the germline V gene. Trimming removed 6 bases from V and 5 bases from J, with 11 bases in between. The CDR3 contains 13 residues. The CDR3 sequence is CASNREGTGELFF. CDR3 DNA sequence: TGTGCCAGCAACAGGGAGGGGACCGGGGAGCTGTTTTTT.

V gene TRBV7-2 combines with J gene TRBJ1-1; TRBD1 aligns across 7 bases. The CDR3 loop spans 14 amino acids. Germline assignment: CDR1 SGHTA and CDR2 FQGNSA. V shed 5 bases and J 1 base; nucleotides not matched to a gene: 4. The chain's CDR3 is CASSTRQGNTEAFF. For the CDR3, the DNA is TGTGCCAGCAGCACCCGACAGGGGAACACTGAAGCTTTCTTT.

CDR3 bases: TGTGCCAGCAACCTACTAGAGAGCTCCTACAATGAGCAGTTCTTC. Its protein is CASNLLESSYNEQFF. The gene calls are TRBV6-1 and TRBJ2-1; a weak D match, TRBD2 (5 bases). In germline, CDR1 is MNHNS, CDR2 SASEGT. The CDR3 is 15 amino acids. Trimming cost V 7 bases and J 0 bases, with 13 bases left between them.

The chain links TRBV27 to TRBJ2-3; tentatively, D is TRBD2 (5 bases). Deletions cut 5 bases from V and 3 bases from J, with 9 bases between. CDR3 length: 13 residues. Germline-derived CDR1 and CDR2 are MNHEY and SMNVEV (reference sequence). DNA for the CDR3: TGTGCCAGCAGTCGTCCGGGAACAGATACGCAGTATTTT. Translation: CASSRPGTDTQYF.

This chain joins TRBV7-8 and TRBJ1-4; the match to TRBD1 covers 10 bases. The CDR3 runs 17 residues. The germline CDR1 and CDR2 sequences are SGHVS and FQNEAQ. V shed 1 base, J shed 8 bases, and the junction held 10 bases outside the gene matches. CDR3 nucleotide sequence: TGTGCCAGCAGCTTAGGCCAGGTGCGGACAGGGGGAGAAAAACTGTTTTTT. Amino acids: CASSLGQVRTGGEKLFF. The full variable domain, with the rest looked up from reference TRBV7-8 and TRBJ1-4, is GAGVSQSPRYKVAKRGQDVALRCDPISGHVSLFWYQQALGQGPEFLTYFQNEAQLDKSGLPSDRFFAERPEGSVSTLKIQRTQQEDSAVYLCASSLGQVRTGGEKLFFGSGTQLSVL.

This sequence joins TRBV29-1 and TRBJ1-2, with a tentative D call TRBD1 (6 bases). The CDR3 length is 14 residues. The V end lost 6 bases, the J end lost 4 bases, and 18 bases lay between the germline ends. Germline loops: CDR1 SQVTM, CDR2 ANQGSEA. The CDR3 coding sequence is TGCAGCGTCGGACCCCGGGACACCATCTATGGCTACACCTTC. Protein: CSVGPRDTIYGYTF.

The chain couples TRBV6-5 to TRBJ2-1; 7 bases align to TRBD1. V trimming: 0 bases; J trimming: 0 bases; junction bases outside the gene matches: 2. Germline V lookup: CDR1 MNHEY, CDR2 SVGAGI. The CDR3 sequence is 16 residues long. The CDR3 DNA sequence: TGTGCCAGCAGTTACTCAGCAGGGGGCTCCTACAATGAGCAGTTCTTC. This codes for CASSYSAGGSYNEQFF.

The chain carries TRBV5-4 and TRBJ2-1; 9 nucleotides align to TRBD1. CDR3 size: 17 residues. Per the germline V gene, CDR1 is SGHNT and CDR2 is YYREEE (reference sequence). The V segment lost 0 bases and the J segment 6 bases; nucleotides outside the gene matches: 10. The DNA of the CDR3 is TGTGCCAGCAGCTTGGTAGTATGGGACAGGGAGAGCAATGAGCAGTTCTTC. Translation: CASSLVVWDRESNEQFF.

The chain employs TRBV14 and TRBJ1-1, with TRBD1 as a possible D gene (5 bases). V was cut by 4 bases and J by 7 bases, with 10 bases left in between. The CDR3 spans 12 residues. Germline CDR1 SGHDN, CDR2 FVKESK. The CDR3 DNA reads TGTGCCAGCAGCCCCAGGGATGGTGAAGCTTTCTTT. Amino acid sequence: CASSPRDGEAFF.

The V and J genes are TRBV27 and TRBJ1-2, with D possibly TRBD1 on 6 matching bases. The CDR3 contains 15 residues. The germline gives CDR1 MNHEY, CDR2 SMNVEV (reference sequence). Trimming left V 4 bases short and J 5 bases short, with 17 bases between. CDR3 residues: CASSSSGARTYGYTF. Written as DNA, the CDR3 is TGTGCCAGCAGTTCCTCAGGGGCGCGAACTTATGGCTACACCTTC.